Below, 32 T cell receptor beta chains from the same sample are listed, as sequenced in a study of T-cell reconstitution after alpha-beta-depleted transplantation in children (dated by TCRdb to the mid-2010s). The sample's treatment or condition, from its label and the paper: allogeneic hematopoietic cell transplantation with graft depleted of TCRalphabeta T cells and CD19 B cells. Library method: PCR. The data were produced on an Illumina HiSeq 2500. TCR library preparation used molecular barcoding, with unique molecular identifiers applied to normalize quantification of the TCRbeta repertoire. Starting from the raw public reads, TCRdb applied fastp trimming at Q25, assembled clones with MiXCR and retained in-frame beta chains. Here each entry gathers all rows of one CDR3 protein and keeps the most common genes and DNA. The sample includes about 600,000 distinct CDR3 sequences, with roughly 23% observed a single time. Roughly 13% of the sample is held by the ten biggest clonotypes.

Source: PBMCs, mostly from graft donor cells, taken 360 days after TCRalphabeta/CD19-depleted stem cell transplant. The receptors here all came from a boy in the first two years of life who had a stem cell transplant for acute myeloid leukemia, so the T cells may come from the graft donor.

This clonotype was seen a single time. The chain combines TRBV12-3 or TRBV12-4 with TRBJ2-3; TRBD2 agrees at 8 bases. Germline trimming cut 8 bases from V and 4 bases from J; bases unmatched to any gene: 11. CDR3 length equals 15 residues. DNA for the CDR3: TGTGCCAGCCGAGCCGGGGGGGCCGGGTCAGATACGCAGTATTTT. As protein: CASRAGGAGSDTQYF.

V and J are TRBV7-7 and TRBJ2-5, with 7 bases fitting TRBD1. Germline assignment: CDR1 SSHAT and CDR2 FNYEAQ (reference sequence). The CDR3 runs 14 residues. After removal of 5 bases from V and 4 bases from J, the junction contained 7 bases not matched to a gene. The CDR3: CASSLRQGTETQYF. The CDR3 DNA reads TGTGCCAGCAGCCTAAGACAGGGAACAGAGACCCAGTACTTC.

The chain is built from TRBV10-3 and TRBJ2-3; the D call may be TRBD1 or TRBD2 (5 bases each). This CDR3 spans 13 amino acids. The V and J ends lost 6 bases and 2 bases respectively, with 9 bases between them. The germline V gene encodes CDR1 ENHRY and CDR2 SYGVKD. The CDR3 sequence: CAIRAGTTDTQYF. CDR3 DNA sequence: TGTGCCATCAGAGCAGGGACCACAGATACGCAGTATTTT.

This clonotype was recorded a few times. The chain has TRBV5-6 and TRBJ2-7; 7 positions agree with TRBD1. V was pared by 3 bases and J by 0 bases, with 6 bases of the junction left unmatched. CDR1 and CDR2 from the germline V gene are SGHDT and YYEEEE. The CDR3 is made up of 15 amino acids. CDR3 nucleotides: TGTGCCAGCAGCTCCGAGACAGGGTTCTCCTACGAGCAGTACTTC. This codes for CASSSETGFSYEQYF.

This chain joins TRBV12-3 or TRBV12-4 and TRBJ2-7; tentatively, D is TRBD1 (5 bases). The ends were cut back, 7 bases at V and 3 bases at J, with 22 bases in the middle. The CDR3 is 16 amino acids. The CDR3 DNA follows: TGTGCCAGCACCACAATTTGGGGCAGTTCAGACTACGAGCAGTACTTC. Its protein is CASTTIWGSSDYEQYF.

This chain uses TRBV4-3 with TRBJ2-2; D might be TRBD1 or TRBD2, each matching 6 bases. The V gene lost 3 bases and the J gene lost 0 bases, with 17 bases spanning the gap. Germline loops: CDR1 LGHNA, CDR2 YSLEER. This CDR3 is built from 18 residues. The CDR3 region has the DNA TGCGCCAGCAGCCAGTTTATCTGGGGGGCCGCGAACACCGGGGAGCTGTTTTTT. It encodes CASSQFIWGAANTGELFF.

This clonotype was recorded a few times. The gene calls are TRBV6-5 and TRBJ2-3; the match to TRBD1 covers 8 bases. After removal of 2 bases from V and 3 bases from J, the junction contained 7 bases not matched to a gene. The CDR3 has 16 amino acids. Germline CDR1 reads MNHEY; CDR2 reads SVGAGI. The CDR3 DNA is TGTGCCAGCAGTTACCAAACAGGGGGTCGGACAGATACGCAGTATTTT. Amino acid sequence: CASSYQTGGRTDTQYF.

The V and J genes are TRBV3-1 and TRBJ2-1, with D hard to call. V was trimmed by 1 base and J by 6 bases, leaving 7 bases between them. Per the germline V gene, CDR1 is LGHDT and CDR2 is YNNKEL (reference sequence). The CDR3 has 13 amino acids. Here the CDR3 DNA reads TGTGCCAGCAGCCAAGGACGCATCAATGAGCAGTTCTTC. Protein product: CASSQGRINEQFF.

In this sample, this clonotype turned up many times. The J gene is TRBJ1-5, the V gene TRBV28; D call uncertain. The length of the CDR3 is 14 residues. Trimming cost V 5 bases and J 6 bases, with 14 bases left between them. Germline V lookup: CDR1 MDHEN, CDR2 SYDVKM. CDR3 DNA sequence: TGTGCCAGCAGTCCCCGGGCCCATGGTCAGCCCCAGCATTTT. This codes for CASSPRAHGQPQHF.

This clonotype has only a few counts. The V gene is TRBV11-2, the J gene TRBJ2-1; 9 bases map to TRBD1. With 3 bases clipped from V and 9 bases from J, the junction kept 18 bases outside the gene matches. The CDR3 has 18 residues. Germline V lookup: CDR1 SGHAT, CDR2 FQNNGV. The CDR3 nucleotides read TGTGCCAGCAGCTTTGGAATATTCCGGGACAGGGAGGGTGGTGAGCAGTTCTTC. Translated: CASSFGIFRDREGGEQFF.

This sequence joins TRBV20-1 and TRBJ1-1; D is possibly TRBD1 (5 bases). Germline CDR1 is DFQATT and CDR2 is SNEGSKA (reference sequence). V was trimmed by 1 base and J by 7 bases, leaving 10 bases between them. CDR3 size: 12 residues. DNA for the CDR3: TGCAGTGCTAGAGGGGGACCACTTGAAGCTTTCTTT. Encoded protein: CSARGGPLEAFF.

Only a few counts were recorded for this clonotype. The chain employs TRBV28 and TRBJ2-5, with 12 bases matching TRBD1. Trimming removed 6 bases from V and 5 bases from J; junction bases left unmatched: 7. The germline V gene has CDR1 MDHEN and CDR2 SYDVKM. This CDR3 has 15 residues. CDR3 region: CASRTGTGGMETQYF. In DNA, the CDR3 is TGTGCCAGCAGAACCGGGACAGGGGGCATGGAGACCCAGTACTTC.

The chain joins TRBV7-9 to TRBJ2-3; D uncertain. The CDR3 covers 14 residues. The V gene lost 5 bases and the J gene lost 5 bases, with 14 bases spanning the gap. Germline lookup yields CDR1 SEHNR and CDR2 FQNEAQ (reference sequence). CDR3 loop: CASSTSETEDTQYF. CDR3 sequence (DNA): TGTGCCAGCAGCACCAGTGAAACCGAAGATACGCAGTATTTT.

V gene TRBV18 combines with J gene TRBJ1-1; D remains ambiguous. Germline V CDR1 and CDR2: KGHSH, LQKENI. Deletions cut 0 bases from V and 2 bases from J, with 7 bases between. This CDR3 is 14 amino acids long. As DNA, the CDR3 is TGTGCCAGCTCACCACCGAAACCAAACACTGAAGCTTTCTTT. It specifies CASSPPKPNTEAFF.

This clonotype has only a few counts. The chain couples TRBV4-3 to TRBJ2-5; possible D gene TRBD1, 5 bases. Germline CDR1 reads LGHNA; CDR2 reads YSLEER. The CDR3 length is 16 residues. Deletions cut 1 base from V and 1 base from J, with 13 bases between. This CDR3 is CASSQGEPGRQETQYF. The DNA for the CDR3 is TGCGCCAGCAGCCAAGGGGAACCAGGGCGCCAAGAGACCCAGTACTTC.

In its sample, this clonotype was seen many times. This rearrangement joins TRBV12-3 or TRBV12-4 to TRBJ2-2; a possible D gene is TRBD1 (5 bases). The CDR3 is made up of 15 amino acids. Between the trimmed V and J ends, which lost 4 bases and 0 bases, there was a span of 9 bases. CDR3 sequence: CASSWGGANTGELFF. The CDR3 coding sequence is TGTGCCAGCAGTTGGGGCGGCGCGAACACCGGGGAGCTGTTTTTT.

The CDR3 protein is CSATDQQRGAGGVTDTQYF. CDR3 DNA: TGCAGTGCTACAGACCAGCAGCGGGGGGCCGGGGGTGTGACAGATACGCAGTATTTT. This chain connects TRBV20-1 to TRBJ2-3; 9 nucleotides match TRBD2. J was trimmed by 3 bases and V by 4 bases; bases with no gene match: 20. Germline lookup yields CDR1 DFQATT and CDR2 SNEGSKA (reference sequence). The CDR3 is 19 residues long.

This clonotype has ten or more counts. The V and J genes are TRBV4-3 and TRBJ2-7, with D uncertain. Germline V gene sequence: CDR1 LGHNA, CDR2 YSLEER. V was shortened by 1 base and J by 6 bases, with 19 bases between the two germline ends. The CDR3 sequence is 16 residues long. CDR3 in DNA: TGCGCCAGCAGCCAAGCCCTCAAATACAGCTCTGCCGAGCAGTACTTC. Amino acids: CASSQALKYSSAEQYF.

This clonotype has ten or more counts. The chain couples TRBV5-1 to TRBJ2-2; D unresolved. Trimming removed 0 bases from V and 0 bases from J, with 6 bases in between. Germline lookup yields CDR1 SGHRS and CDR2 YFSETQ. This CDR3 region has 15 residues. The CDR3 here is CASSLERTNTGELFF. CDR3 in DNA: TGCGCCAGCAGCTTGGAAAGGACGAACACCGGGGAGCTGTTTTTT.

This clonotype was picked up a small number of times. The rearrangement links TRBV4-2 to TRBJ1-1, with D possibly TRBD1 on 6 matching bases. Germline CDR1 and CDR2: LGHNA and YNFKEQ. Trimming took 4 bases from V and 2 from J, leaving 17 bases between them. The CDR3 runs 16 residues. CDR3 sequence (DNA): TGTGCCAGCAGCCCATTTGCCGGGGGCCTCAACACTGAAGCTTTCTTT. This gives the protein CASSPFAGGLNTEAFF.

J is TRBJ2-5 and V is TRBV12-3 or TRBV12-4; 9 nucleotides match TRBD2. J was trimmed by 4 bases and V by 5 bases; bases with no gene match: 8. This CDR3 contains 15 residues. The CDR3 sequence: CASSPSAGGLETQYF. The CDR3 nucleotides read TGTGCCAGCAGTCCGTCAGCGGGGGGATTAGAGACCCAGTACTTC.

The CDR3 loop is CSVDQTGEDIYGYTF. The CDR3 DNA reads as TGCAGCGTAGACCAGACAGGGGAGGATATCTATGGCTACACCTTC. The chain employs TRBV29-1 and TRBJ1-2; 8 nucleotides match TRBD1. Unmatched junction bases numbered 13, after V lost 6 bases and J lost 4 bases. Germline V gene lookup returns CDR1 SQVTM and CDR2 ANQGSEA. This CDR3 is built from 15 residues.

The rearrangement uses TRBV5-1 and TRBJ1-5; no clear D gene. From germline, CDR1 is SGHRS and CDR2 YFSETQ. V gave up 5 bases and J gave up 1 base, with 10 bases separating them. The CDR3 length is 14 residues. The CDR3 DNA follows: TGCGCCAGCAGAAAGGACGGCAGCAATCAGCCCCAGCATTTT. This translates into CASRKDGSNQPQHF.

Only a few counts were recorded for this clonotype. The genes are TRBV4-1 and TRBJ1-5, with D uncertain. V was clipped by 0 bases and J by 6 bases, with 15 bases between them. The CDR3 sequence is 16 residues long. The germline V gene encodes CDR1 MGHRA and CDR2 YSYEKL. As DNA, the CDR3 is TGCGCCAGCAGCCAAGATCAAGTAGGGATGGGTCAGCCCCAGCATTTT. Translating gives CASSQDQVGMGQPQHF.

In this sample, this clonotype turned up once. This chain links TRBV5-1 with TRBJ2-5; D gene unclear. V lost 1 base to trimming and J lost 4 bases, with 8 bases between them. The germline V gene encodes CDR1 SGHRS and CDR2 YFSETQ. The CDR3 sequence is 13 residues long. DNA for the CDR3: TGCGCCAGCAGCTTGCGGCCAGGAGAGACCCAGTACTTC. Amino acid sequence: CASSLRPGETQYF. Full variable domain (remainder filled in from reference TRBV5-1 and TRBJ2-5): KAGVTQTPRYLIKTRGQQVTLSCSPISGHRSVSWYQQTPGQGLQFLFEYFSETQRNKGNFPGRFSGRQFSNSRSEMNVSTLELGDSALYLCASSLRPGETQYFGPGTRLLVL.

The genes are TRBV9 and TRBJ1-2; D gene unclear. V was trimmed by 3 bases and J by 1 base, leaving 10 bases between them. CDR3 length: 14 amino acids. Germline V gene sequence: CDR1 SGDLS, CDR2 YYNGEE. DNA for the CDR3: TGTGCCAGCAGCGGGCGAGATTATAACTATGGCTACACCTTC. Its protein product is CASSGRDYNYGYTF.

The DNA of the CDR3 is TGTGCCAGCAGTACTTACGGGACAGGGGACAATGAGCAGTTCTTC. This gives the protein CASSTYGTGDNEQFF. The chain joins TRBV7-9 to TRBJ2-1; TRBD1 matches at 10 bases. The J segment lost 5 bases and the V segment lost 6 bases, leaving 7 bases of the junction unmatched. This CDR3 is built from 15 residues. Per the germline V gene, CDR1 is SEHNR and CDR2 is FQNEAQ (reference sequence).

The table lists this clonotype with a few counts. V gene TRBV29-1 combines with J gene TRBJ2-5; no clear D. The CDR3 has 11 residues. V was cut by 2 bases and J by 9 bases, with 10 bases left in between. Germline CDR1 is SQVTM and CDR2 is ANQGSEA. As DNA, the CDR3 is TGCAGCGTTGAATCCACATCGTCCCAGTACTTC. Amino acid sequence: CSVESTSSQYF. The full variable domain, rest sourced from reference TRBV29-1 and TRBJ2-5, is SAVISQKPSRDICQRGTSLTIQCQVDSQVTMMFWYRQQPGQSLTLIATANQGSEATYESGFVIDKFPISRPNLTFSTLTVSNMSPEDSSIYLCSVESTSSQYFGPGTRLLVL.

This clonotype was found a few times. The chain recombines TRBV11-3 with TRBJ2-2, with D unclear. Trimming shortened V by 4 bases and J by 6 bases, and 6 bases separated the two germline ends. This CDR3 region has 12 residues. Germline V gives CDR1 SGHNT, CDR2 YENEEA. The CDR3 loop is CASSSKPGELFF. The CDR3 DNA is TGTGCCAGCAGCTCCAAGCCCGGGGAGCTGTTTTTT. The whole variable domain, remainder taken from reference TRBV11-3 and TRBJ2-2, is EAGVVQSPRYKIIEKKQPVAFWCNPISGHNTLYWYLQNLGQGPELLIRYENEEAVDDSQLPKDRFSAERLKGVDSTLKIQPAELGDSAVYLCASSSKPGELFFGEGSRLTVL.

This clonotype was observed at least ten times. V is TRBV5-1 and J is TRBJ2-6; 8 nucleotides agree with TRBD2. This CDR3 contains 18 residues. The germline V gene has CDR1 SGHRS and CDR2 YFSETQ. Unmatched junction bases numbered 5, after V lost 0 bases and J lost 0 bases. CDR3 region: CASSLGLALSSGANVLTF. Here the CDR3 DNA reads TGCGCCAGCAGCTTGGGACTAGCGCTTTCCTCTGGGGCCAACGTCCTGACTTTC.

This clonotype was picked up a small number of times. The rearrangement uses TRBV12-5 and TRBJ2-3; 8 nucleotides agree with TRBD1. CDR1 LGHNT and CDR2 FRNRAP come from the germline V gene. The junction had 9 bases not matched to a gene; V was cut back by 4 bases and J by 0 bases. There are 17 residues in the CDR3. CDR3: CASGWGTGFASTDTQYF. For the CDR3, the DNA is TGTGCTAGTGGTTGGGGGACAGGTTTCGCTAGCACAGATACGCAGTATTTT.

The sample holds a few counts of this clonotype. V and J are TRBV7-9 and TRBJ2-3; no firm D call. The ends were cut back, 3 bases at V and 2 bases at J, with 12 bases in the middle. Germline assignment: CDR1 SEHNR and CDR2 FQNEAQ (reference sequence). This CDR3 contains 15 residues. CDR3 protein: CASSLSGYHTDTQYF. The CDR3 DNA reads TGTGCCAGCAGCTTGTCGGGCTACCACACAGATACGCAGTATTTT.